These T cell receptor beta chains were read from a single sample in a study of blood T cell repertoires in COVID-19. Assay: immunoSEQ multiplex PCR; the TCRdb copy retains only in-frame clones and omits some. The sample records around 97,000 clones, 84% being singletons. What was sequenced was peripheral blood. The source is a human donor in a cohort sampled during active or convalescent COVID-19. Each CDR3 is given with its conserved first and last residue. Fields, in order: D gene, J gene, V gene, clone size, CDR3 length, CDR3 DNA, CDR3 protein. The D gene is left open where the match is weak. Size values are once, few and many counts, or a class for expanded clones, and some rows have none.

-,TRBJ1-2,TRBV5-4,-,14,TGTGCCAGCAGCCTCGTGGGGGGAAACTATGGCTACACCTTC,CASSLVGGNYGYTF
TRBD1,TRBJ2-5,TRBV12-5,-,16,TGTGCTAGTGGTAACTCCCGGACAGGTTGGAGGGAGACCCAGTACTTC,CASGNSRTGWRETQYF
-,TRBJ2-5,TRBV6-5,-,11,TGTGCCAGCACCCGGGGGGCGACCCAGTACTTC,CASTRGATQYF
-,TRBJ1-1,TRBV2,-,14,TGTGCCAGCGGGCTGGGGACAACAAACACTGAAGCTTTCTTT,CASGLGTTNTEAFF
TRBD1,TRBJ2-1,TRBV6-6,-,13,TGTGCCAGTACAGGGGACCCCTACAATGAGCAGTTCTTC,CASTGDPYNEQFF
-,TRBJ1-3,TRBV7-8,-,18,TGTGCCAGCAGCTTAGACCCACCGGGCAGGACTTCTGGAAACACCATATATTTT,CASSLDPPGRTSGNTIYF
TRBD1,TRBJ1-4,TRBV6-5,-,16,TGTGCCAGCAGTTATAACACAGGGGGCTCAGGGAGGAAACTGTTTTTT,CASSYNTGGSGRKLFF
-,TRBJ2-4,TRBV11-3,once,15,TGTGCCAGCAGCTTAGTAGCAGGGTCGGGAAACATTCAGTACTTC,CASSLVAGSGNIQYF
-,TRBJ2-7,TRBV7-8,few,15,TGTGCCAGCAGCCAAGCCCGAACGACTGGATACGAGCAGTACTTC,CASSQARTTGYEQYF
-,TRBJ2-5,TRBV2,-,14,TGTGCCAGCAGTGAAACAGAAGCTCAAGAGACCCAGTACTTC,CASSETEAQETQYF
-,TRBJ1-2,TRBV5-1,-,14,TGCGCCAGCAGTTTGTACGACGGAGACTATGGCTACACCTTC,CASSLYDGDYGYTF
-,TRBJ2-7,TRBV14,-,12,TGTGCCAGCAGCCAAGCAGGCTACGAGCAGTACTTC,CASSQAGYEQYF
TRBD1,TRBJ2-7,TRBV9,-,14,TGTGCCAGCAGCGTGAGACAGGGATGGACGAAGCAGTACTTC,CASSVRQGWTKQYF
TRBD1,TRBJ1-6,TRBV11-2,-,15,TGTGCCAGCAGCGGGGACAGCTCCTATAATTCACCCCTCCACTTT,CASSGDSSYNSPLHF
-,TRBJ1-4,TRBV12-3/TRBV12-4,-,13,TGTGCCACCAATGGACAGACAAATGAAAAACTGTTTTTT,CATNGQTNEKLFF
-,TRBJ1-1,TRBV11-1,-,13,TGTGCCAGCAGCCAATTCATGAACACTGAAGCTTTCTTT,CASSQFMNTEAFF
-,TRBJ1-2,TRBV9,-,14,TGTGCCAGCAGCCAACGGACAGAGGGGTATGGCTACACCTTC,CASSQRTEGYGYTF
TRBD1,TRBJ1-2,TRBV4-3,-,16,TGCGCCAGCAGCCCAGCCGGCGGACAGGGAAACTATGGCTACACCTTC,CASSPAGGQGNYGYTF
-,TRBJ2-7,TRBV3-1/TRBV3-2,few,16,TGTGCCAGCAGCCAATTGAGCGGGCGACGACTAGTGGAGCAGTACTTC,CASSQLSGRRLVEQYF
-,TRBJ1-2,TRBV15,-,15,TGTGCCACCAGCAGAGATGAGGGCAGGGGCTATGGCTACACCTTC,CATSRDEGRGYGYTF
TRBD1,TRBJ1-5,TRBV7-9,-,18,TGTGCCAGCAGCCCCGACAGGGGGAAATCGATTAGCAATCAGCCCCAGCATTTT,CASSPDRGKSISNQPQHF
TRBD1,TRBJ1-6,TRBV5-1,-,16,TGCGCCAGCAGCCCGGCGGTCACAGGGGATAATTCACCCCTCCACTTT,CASSPAVTGDNSPLHF